This TCR beta chain was observed in a study of cytomegalovirus exposure and HLA in healthy donors. General study results and limits: There were three CMV-associated chains whose specificity for CMV antigens was confirmed in vitro. A later analysis found most CMV-associated TCR beta chains apparently HLA-restricted. Presence/absence analyses treated sequencing depth as roughly uniform across donors. Analysis performed later showed TCR beta chains linked to HLA being more clonally expanded than equally common others.

The trim removed 3 bases at V and 3 bases at J, leaving 8 bases unmatched. The germline V gene encodes CDR1 SGHRS and CDR2 YFSETQ. The CDR3 length is 15 residues. Vbeta (60) and Jbeta (13) primers were used in the PCR. Using immunoSEQ multiplex PCR, the repertoire was profiled, and TCRdb retains in-frame clones only, with some absent. The sample holds 35,000 to 55,000 clones, 51% seen once. This clone was detected only a few times. Its specificity is unknown. This chain joins TRBV5-1 and TRBJ2-7; 8 positions match TRBD1. The receptor was derived from a man in his 60s in good health and CMV-seronegative. What was sequenced was PBMCs. The CDR3 coding sequence is TGCGCCAGCAGCTCCCGACAGGGGACAGACTACGAGCAGTACTTC. It specifies CASSSRQGTDYEQYF.